The clone carrying this T cell receptor (beta chain) was counted between two and nine times. This record belongs to a study of blood T cell repertoires in COVID-19. Across the whole study: Collection of acute and convalescent COVID-19 samples took place in the United States, Italy and Spain.

The V gene's germline CDR1 is SEHNR and CDR2 FQNEAQ (reference sequence). The trim removed 2 bases at V and 7 bases at J, leaving 10 bases unmatched. The CDR3 covers 17 residues. Sequenced by immunoSEQ multiplex PCR; TCRdb stores in-frame clones only, minus some. The table records some 130,000 clones, more than 70% of them present only once. The sequence came from a man in his forties or fifties with acute or convalescent COVID-19. The sequencing sample was made of peripheral blood. The chain uses TRBV7-9 and TRBJ2-1; 11 positions agree with TRBD2. CDR3 coding DNA: TGTGCCAGCAGCTTACCGATGGGACTAGCGGTGAATAATGAGCAGTTCTTC. This gives the protein CASSLPMGLAVNNEQFF.